Presented here are 6 T cell receptor beta chains from one specimen sequenced in a study of T cell responses to AZD1222 COVID-19 vaccine. Assay used: immunoSEQ multiplex PCR; TCRdb lists only in-frame clones, some missing. Of around 50,000 clones listed, roughly 86% are singletons. The source was peripheral blood, collected on day 0 of AZD1222 vaccination. These receptors all stem from an adult in good health.

This clone was seen a few times. The V and J genes are TRBV28 and TRBJ1-4; D gene ambiguous. V shed 2 bases and J shed 7 bases, with 2 bases lying between them. The germline V gene has CDR1 MDHEN and CDR2 SYDVKM. The CDR3 sequence is 11 residues long. CDR3 residues: CASSLTEKLFF. The CDR3 coding sequence is TGTGCCAGCAGTTTAACTGAAAAACTGTTTTTT. The whole variable domain, remainder taken from reference TRBV28 and TRBJ1-4, is DVKVTQSSRYLVKRTGEKVFLECVQDMDHENMFWYRQDPGLGLRLIYFSYDVKMKEKGDIPEGYSVSREKKERFSLILESASTNQTSMYLCASSLTEKLFFGSGTQLSVL.

The CDR3 reads CATKAGDNQPQHF. In DNA form, the CDR3 reads TGTGCCACCAAGGCAGGGGACAATCAGCCCCAGCATTTT. V and J are TRBV24-1 and TRBJ1-5; TRBD1 is a possible D gene (6 bases). CDR1 and CDR2 (germline): KGHDR, SFDVKD. The CDR3 contains 13 residues. V lost 8 bases and J lost 3, with 10 bases in between.

This clone was observed once. The chain employs TRBV13 and TRBJ2-3; 7 nucleotides align to TRBD2. V lost 3 bases to trimming and J lost 3 bases; unmatched junction nucleotides: 6. From germline, CDR1 is PRHDT and CDR2 FYEKMQ (reference sequence). The CDR3 loop spans 15 amino acids. CDR3 in DNA: TGTGCCAGCAGCTTGGGAGCGGGGTTGACAGATACGCAGTATTTT. Its protein is CASSLGAGLTDTQYF.

The V and J genes are TRBV20-1 and TRBJ2-3; D uncertain. Germline V lookup: CDR1 DFQATT, CDR2 SNEGSKA (reference sequence). Between the trimmed V and J ends, which lost 6 bases and 0 bases, there was a span of 4 bases. The CDR3 runs to 11 residues. The CDR3 coding sequence is TGCAGTGCCCCCAGCACAGATACGCAGTATTTT. This sequence encodes CSAPSTDTQYF.

V gene TRBV7-2 combines with J gene TRBJ1-3; possible D gene TRBD1, 5 bases. CDR3 length: 14 amino acids. Germline V gives CDR1 SGHTA, CDR2 FQGNSA. The V end was cut by 1 base, the J end by 6 bases, with 10 bases between. Here the CDR3 reads CASSLEYRQNTIYF. The CDR3, as DNA: TGTGCCAGCAGCTTAGAGTACAGGCAAAACACCATATATTTT.

The CDR3 coding sequence is TGTGCCAGCAGCAACACAGGGATCGGGAACACTGAAGCTTTCTTT. This gives the protein CASSNTGIGNTEAFF. The chain employs TRBV7-3 and TRBJ1-1, with D perhaps matching TRBD1 (6 bases). Trimming cost V 5 bases and J 1 base, with 14 bases left between them. The germline V gene has CDR1 SGHTA and CDR2 FQGTGA. This CDR3 spans 15 amino acids.